The clone carrying this T cell receptor beta chain was found once. In the authors' methods: Amplified reference gene primers provided the basis for estimating nucleated cell counts. Sequencing used immunoSEQ multiplex PCR; TCRdb keeps in-frame clones, though not all of them. Clonal size and the V and J genes are those of that table, whereas D and trimming came from the DNA. The sample includes around 190,000 clones, roughly four fifths of them seen just once. This sample is part of a study of blood T cell repertoires in COVID-19. Study information: Samples taken during acute and convalescent COVID-19 were collected in the United States, Italy and Spain. The analysed material was cDNA or gDNA that came from T cells, B-cell-depleted T cells, or PBMCs.

The Seattle site enrolled patients during active infection and followed them longitudinally. Germline loops: CDR1 SGHAT, CDR2 FQNNGV. The CDR3 length is 17 residues. V was pared by 5 bases and J by 7 bases, with 13 bases of the junction left unmatched. The receptor was derived from a woman in her seventies with COVID-19, enrolled during active disease. Sequencing was carried out using peripheral blood. This sequence joins TRBV11-2 and TRBJ1-6; TRBD1 aligns across 8 bases. In DNA form, the CDR3 reads TGTGCCAGCAGCAATCCTCCGGGACAGGCGACCAATTCACCCCTCCACTTT. Protein: CASSNPPGQATNSPLHF.